This TCR beta chain was recorded in a study of T cells expressing NK-cell markers (dated by TCRdb to about 2020). About the full investigation: Three sorted T-cell subsets (CD3+CD56+NKG2C+, CD3+CD56+NKG2C- and CD3+CD56-NKG2C+) from about 8 donors had their TCR beta-chain repertoires profiled. Of the eight sequenced donors, seven were found to be HCMV-seropositive and one was found to be HCMV-seronegative. The eight sequenced donors were randomly selected healthy volunteers, three men and five women. Libraries were sequenced as 2 x 150 bp reads on Illumina HiSeq 2000/2500, MiSeq or NextSeq. General conclusions and limits of the study: Those dominant clonotypes were again the most abundant among CD3+CD56-NKG2C+ cells in a handful of donors, at about 28.3-65%. In over five donors, the dominant CD3+CD56+NKG2C+ clonotypes were among the top 10 CD8+ clonotypes and accounted for about 1.0-7.5% of CD8+ T cells. Whether the expanded NKG2C-expressing T cell clones were specific for HCMV antigens remained unclear.

The run used an Illumina HiSeq 2000. 5'RACE template switching, by which a universal primer site and unique molecular identifiers were added, was used to make TCR beta cDNA libraries. cDNA synthesis was primed from the TCR beta constant segment, followed by two successive PCR amplification steps. The original pipeline was this. MIGEC was used to demultiplex reads and group the reads by UMI, and MiTCR was used to assemble and quantify clonotypes. Only TCR cDNA sequences supported by at least two reads were kept to exclude erroneous sequences. The tcR package was used for downstream repertoire analysis, and clonotypes were matched between fractions using CDR3 nucleotide sequence together with V segment. VDJmatch was used to annotate antigen specificity against VDJdb, with one amino acid substitution in CDR3 permitted. TCRdb reprocessed the sequencing reads and holds a single record per CDR3 protein sequence, with no DNA. The V and J calls shown here were made by TCRdb, not taken from the authors' results. The table kept for this sample lists 350,000 to 400,000 distinct CDR3 sequences. The ten biggest clones cover around 11% of the sample.

Details on this clonotype: The clone's antigen remains unknown.

HCMV-specific IgG was detected in serum with a commercial ELISA kit to determine HCMV serostatus. Ficoll density gradient centrifugation was used to isolate peripheral blood mononuclear cells from blood. Sequencing was performed on blood T cells: a sorted CD56 or NKG2C T cell subset, CD4+ or CD8+ T cells, or bulk PBMC T cells (not recorded which). The receptor's source is a woman in her fifties or sixties in good health. Donor details come from another sample of the same person, matched by shared clones.

The CDR3 sequence is CASGSLGAGVTGELFF. The V and J segments used are TRBV6-2 or TRBV6-3 and TRBJ2-2; the TCRdb D gene call, TRBD2, has no DNA to confirm it. The cysteine opens and the phenylalanine closes a CDR3 of 16 amino acids. No nucleotide data were recorded. The germline V gene encodes CDR1 MNHEY and CDR2 SVGEGT.